What follows are 10 T cell receptor beta chains derived from one specimen sequenced in a study of OX40 agonist ivuxolimab in advanced cancers. Profiling relied on immunoSEQ multiplex PCR, and the TCRdb table lists in-frame clones only, not all of them. Of approximately 66,000 clones listed, around 83% are singletons. The sequenced sample was CD4+ or CD8+ T cells sorted from blood, obtained in a trial of the OX40 agonist ivuxolimab. The source of these receptors is an adult with an advanced solid tumor such as melanoma, head and neck, liver or kidney cancer.

V is TRBV4-2 and J is TRBJ1-3, with 7 bases fitting TRBD1. The CDR3 has 17 residues. J was trimmed by 1 base and V by 0 bases; bases with no gene match: 6. Germline loops: CDR1 LGHNA, CDR2 YNFKEQ. The CDR3 nucleotides read TGTGCCAGCAGCCAAGAATACAGGGGAGCTTCTGGAAACACCATATATTTT. It encodes CASSQEYRGASGNTIYF.

The chain is built from TRBV6-5 and TRBJ2-3, with D hard to call. CDR1 is MNHEY and CDR2 is SVGAGI in the germline V gene. Trimming cost V 6 bases and J 6 bases, with 7 bases left between them. The CDR3 has 11 amino acids. For the CDR3, the DNA is TGTGCCAGCAGAATGGTGGATACGCAGTATTTT. The encoded protein is CASRMVDTQYF.

This clone appeared a few times. V is TRBV5-8 and J is TRBJ1-2; tentative D call: TRBD1 (6 bases). The germline V gene encodes CDR1 SGHTS and CDR2 YDEGEE. Deletions cut 0 bases from V and 7 bases from J, with 10 bases between. The CDR3 is 13 residues long. The CDR3 DNA reads as TGTGCCAGCAGCTTGGGGGGGCAAAGTGGCTACACCTTC. Translated, it gives CASSLGGQSGYTF.

The J gene is TRBJ2-5, the V gene TRBV9, with 9 bases fitting TRBD2. There are 17 residues in the CDR3. Germline-derived CDR1 and CDR2 are SGDLS and YYNGEE. The V segment lost 0 bases and the J segment 1 base; nucleotides outside the gene matches: 7. This chain's CDR3 is CASSVGATSGPQETQYF. The DNA for the CDR3 is TGTGCCAGCAGCGTAGGGGCGACTAGCGGACCCCAAGAGACCCAGTACTTC.

The chain links TRBV18 to TRBJ1-2; no reliable D call. From germline, CDR1 is KGHSH and CDR2 LQKENI. The V end was cut by 7 bases, the J end by 5 bases, with 17 bases between. This CDR3 has 14 residues. CDR3 loop: CASFPQDVNYGYTF. The CDR3 nucleotides are TGTGCCAGCTTCCCCCAGGATGTCAATTATGGCTACACCTTC.

J is TRBJ2-6 and V is TRBV11-1; D might be TRBD2 (5 bases). Trimming removed 5 bases from V and 1 base from J, with 15 bases in between. Looked up from germline, CDR1 is SGHAT and CDR2 is FQDESV (reference sequence). The CDR3 has 17 residues. In DNA, the CDR3 is TGTGCCAGCAGCCTAAATTTGGGGAGTTCTGGGGCCAACGTCCTGACTTTC. Amino acids: CASSLNLGSSGANVLTF. The full variable domain, with the rest looked up from reference TRBV11-1 and TRBJ2-6, is EAEVAQSPRYKITEKSQAVAFWCDPISGHATLYWYRQILGQGPELLVQFQDESVVDDSQLPKDRFSAERLKGVDSTLKIQPAELGDSAMYLCASSLNLGSSGANVLTFGAGSRLTVL.

The chain uses TRBV5-4 and TRBJ1-1; 9 positions agree with TRBD1. V lost 2 bases to trimming and J lost 1 base; unmatched junction nucleotides: 9. The V gene's germline CDR1 is SGHNT and CDR2 YYREEE (reference sequence). The CDR3 has 17 residues. Here the CDR3 reads CASSLGQGMGSNTEAFF. Here the CDR3 DNA reads TGTGCCAGCAGCTTAGGACAGGGGATGGGGTCGAACACTGAAGCTTTCTTT.

This chain links TRBV7-2 with TRBJ2-3; D gene ambiguous. CDR3 length equals 12 residues. The germline V gene encodes CDR1 SGHTA and CDR2 FQGNSA. V was trimmed by 5 bases and J by 3 bases, leaving 6 bases between them. The CDR3 DNA follows: TGTGCCAGCAGCCTCGGGACAGATACGCAGTATTTT. Amino acids: CASSLGTDTQYF.

V gene TRBV28 combines with J gene TRBJ1-3; D unclear. The CDR3 has 12 amino acids. Deletions cut 4 bases from V and 7 bases from J, with 8 bases between. Germline V gives CDR1 MDHEN, CDR2 SYDVKM. The chain's CDR3 is CASSSDGNTIYF. The CDR3 DNA reads as TGTGCCAGCAGTTCCGACGGGAACACCATATATTTT.

V usage is TRBV6-5 and J usage is TRBJ1-4, with unresolved D. V was pared by 0 bases and J by 7 bases, with 12 bases between. This CDR3 contains 15 residues. Germline CDR1 and CDR2: MNHEY and SVGAGI. The CDR3 coding sequence is TGTGCCAGCAGTTACTCCGGGGTTTTAAGTGAAAAACTGTTTTTT. As protein: CASSYSGVLSEKLFF.